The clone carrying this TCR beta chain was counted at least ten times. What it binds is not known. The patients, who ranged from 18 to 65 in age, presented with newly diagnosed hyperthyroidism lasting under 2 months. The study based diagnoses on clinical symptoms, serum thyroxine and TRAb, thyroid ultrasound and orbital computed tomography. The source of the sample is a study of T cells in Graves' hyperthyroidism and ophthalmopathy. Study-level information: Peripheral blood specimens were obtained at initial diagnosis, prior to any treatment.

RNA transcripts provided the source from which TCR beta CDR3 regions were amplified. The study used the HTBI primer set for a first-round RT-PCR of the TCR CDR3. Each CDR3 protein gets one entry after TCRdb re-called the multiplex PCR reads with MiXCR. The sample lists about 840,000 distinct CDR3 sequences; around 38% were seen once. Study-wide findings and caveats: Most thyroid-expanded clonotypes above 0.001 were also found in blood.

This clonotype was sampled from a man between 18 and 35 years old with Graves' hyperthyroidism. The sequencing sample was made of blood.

CDR3 region: CASSITSRSTIYF. CDR3 sequence (DNA): TGTGCCAGTAGTATTACATCAAGGAGCACCATATATTTT. The rearrangement links TRBV19 to TRBJ1-3; D unresolved. The CDR3 length is 13 residues. V dropped 3 bases and J dropped 9 bases, with 12 bases sitting between them. Germline V gives CDR1 LNHDA, CDR2 SQIVND (reference sequence).